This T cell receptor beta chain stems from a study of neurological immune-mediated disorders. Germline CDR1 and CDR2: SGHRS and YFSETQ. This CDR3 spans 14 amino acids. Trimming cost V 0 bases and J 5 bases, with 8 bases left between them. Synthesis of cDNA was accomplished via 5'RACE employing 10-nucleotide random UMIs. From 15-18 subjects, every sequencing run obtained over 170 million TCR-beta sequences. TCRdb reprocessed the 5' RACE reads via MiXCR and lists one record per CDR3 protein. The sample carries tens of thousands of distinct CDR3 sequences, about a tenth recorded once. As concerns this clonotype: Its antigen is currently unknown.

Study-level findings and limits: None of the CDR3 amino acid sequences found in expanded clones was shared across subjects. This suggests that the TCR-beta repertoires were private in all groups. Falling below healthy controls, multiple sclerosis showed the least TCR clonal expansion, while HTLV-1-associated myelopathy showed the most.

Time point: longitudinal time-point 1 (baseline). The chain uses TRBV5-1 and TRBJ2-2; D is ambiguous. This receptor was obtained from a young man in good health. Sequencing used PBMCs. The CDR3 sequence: CASSLGVETGELFF. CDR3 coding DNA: TGCGCCAGCAGCTTGGGCGTTGAAACCGGGGAGCTGTTTTTT.